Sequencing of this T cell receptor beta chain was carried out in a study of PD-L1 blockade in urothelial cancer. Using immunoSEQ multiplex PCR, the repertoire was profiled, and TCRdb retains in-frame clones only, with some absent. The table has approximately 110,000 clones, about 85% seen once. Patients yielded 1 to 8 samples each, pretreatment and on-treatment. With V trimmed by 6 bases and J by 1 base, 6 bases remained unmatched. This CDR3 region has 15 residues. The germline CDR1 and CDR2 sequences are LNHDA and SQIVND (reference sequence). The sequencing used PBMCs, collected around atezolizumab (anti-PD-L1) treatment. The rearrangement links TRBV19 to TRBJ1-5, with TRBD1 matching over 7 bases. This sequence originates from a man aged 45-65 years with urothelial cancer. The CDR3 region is CASRTGDPSNQPQHF. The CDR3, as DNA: TGTGCCAGTAGAACAGGGGACCCCAGCAATCAGCCCCAGCATTTT.